Each of the 32 T cell receptor beta chains below was sequenced from the same sample in a study of cytomegalovirus exposure and HLA in healthy donors. PCR amplification relied on 60 Vbeta primers (plus 13 Jbeta primers). Using immunoSEQ multiplex PCR, the repertoire was profiled, and TCRdb retains in-frame clones only, with some absent. The data contain around 140,000 clones, about 74% of them singletons. The sequenced sample was PBMCs. Every receptor here comes from a woman aged 55-69 years in good health and CMV-seronegative.

This sequence joins TRBV6-1 and TRBJ2-7; 7 positions agree with TRBD2. The germline V gene has CDR1 MNHNS and CDR2 SASEGT. The CDR3 totals 16 residues. V was clipped by 3 bases and J by 4 bases; unmatched bases: 12. CDR3 nucleotides: TGTGCCAGCAGTGATCTGGGACTACGGAGATTATACGAGCAGTACTTC. Translated, it gives CASSDLGLRRLYEQYF.

The chain combines TRBV28 with TRBJ1-1; D is undetermined. The germline V and J ends were trimmed by 6 bases and 0 bases, with 8 bases remaining between them. Germline assignment: CDR1 MDHEN and CDR2 SYDVKM. This CDR3 has 13 residues. CDR3 loop: CASSPILNTEAFF. The CDR3 DNA reads as TGTGCCAGCAGCCCCATCCTGAACACTGAAGCTTTCTTT.

This chain joins TRBV9 and TRBJ2-1, with D possibly TRBD1 on 6 matching bases. V shed 1 base and J shed 0 bases, with 11 bases lying between them. CDR1 and CDR2 (germline): SGDLS, YYNGEE. There are 16 residues in the CDR3. CDR3 amino acids: CASSVRWGPSYNEQFF. CDR3 DNA sequence: TGTGCCAGCAGCGTAAGATGGGGGCCCTCCTACAATGAGCAGTTCTTC.

The genes are TRBV15 and TRBJ1-3, with D perhaps matching TRBD1 (5 bases). Trimming took off 1 base at V and 8 bases at J, with 15 bases between the two ends. The CDR3 has 15 amino acids. Germline assignment: CDR1 LNHNV and CDR2 YYDKDF (reference sequence). This chain's CDR3 is CATSRVGAVVDTIYF. The CDR3 DNA is TGTGCCACCAGCAGAGTAGGGGCCGTGGTAGACACCATATATTTT.

V usage is TRBV5-5 and J usage is TRBJ2-5; possibly TRBD2 for D (6 bases). The V and J ends lost 1 base and 0 bases respectively, with 10 bases between them. The CDR3 totals 15 residues. CDR1 and CDR2 from the germline V gene are SGHKS and YYEKEE (reference sequence). The CDR3 protein is CASSLTREYQETQYF. CDR3 nucleotides: TGTGCCAGCAGCTTGACCCGGGAGTACCAAGAGACCCAGTACTTC.

The chain uses TRBV11-2 and TRBJ2-1; TRBD2 matches at 15 bases. Germline V lookup: CDR1 SGHAT, CDR2 FQNNGV. The CDR3 contains 18 residues. V lost 2 bases and J lost 1; bases outside the gene matches: 3. Here the CDR3 reads CASSLHGLAGGSYNEQFF. The CDR3 region has the DNA TGTGCCAGCAGCTTACACGGACTAGCGGGGGGGTCCTACAATGAGCAGTTCTTC.

The V call is TRBV6-6, the J call TRBJ2-1; tentative D call: TRBD1 (6 bases). CDR3 length: 15 amino acids. Germline values: CDR1 MNHNY, CDR2 SVGAGI (reference sequence). Trimming pared 6 bases from V and 0 bases from J, leaving 12 bases between. The CDR3 protein is CASSPRGSSYNEQFF. The CDR3 DNA sequence: TGTGCCAGCAGCCCCAGGGGCAGCTCCTACAATGAGCAGTTCTTC.

The rearrangement joins TRBV25-1 to TRBJ2-7, with 8 bases that match TRBD1. Germline V gives CDR1 MGHDK, CDR2 SYGVNS. With V trimmed by 1 base and J by 6 bases, 8 bases remained unmatched. This CDR3 has 15 residues. The CDR3 nucleotides are TGTGCCAGCAGTGAATGGCAGGGGGCGCGGTTCGAGCAGTACTTC. Encoded protein: CASSEWQGARFEQYF.

This chain uses TRBV27 with TRBJ1-1, with D possibly being TRBD1 (5 bases). Germline-derived CDR1 and CDR2 are MNHEY and SMNVEV (reference sequence). This CDR3 is built from 15 residues. Trimming cost V 2 bases and J 5 bases, with 15 bases left between them. The CDR3 sequence is CASSLRWQGGTEAFF. CDR3 in DNA: TGTGCCAGCAGTTTAAGGTGGCAGGGCGGTACTGAAGCTTTCTTT.

This clone turned up a few times. The chain uses TRBV5-6 and TRBJ2-7; 7 bases are shared with TRBD1. Germline trimming cut 6 bases from V and 4 bases from J; bases unmatched to any gene: 7. CDR1 is SGHDT and CDR2 is YYEEEE in the germline V gene. The CDR3 covers 13 residues. The CDR3 region has the DNA TGTGCCAGCACCCGGGACAGAACGTACGAGCAGTACTTC. Translated, it gives CASTRDRTYEQYF.

The gene calls are TRBV6-1 and TRBJ2-7; D might be TRBD2 (6 bases). The CDR3 runs to 14 residues. Trimming pared 3 bases from V and 6 bases from J, leaving 15 bases between. Germline CDR1 is MNHNS and CDR2 is SASEGT. The CDR3 sequence is CASSDAGWVGEQYF. CDR3 nucleotide sequence: TGTGCCAGCAGTGACGCGGGGTGGGTAGGCGAGCAGTACTTC.

This chain connects TRBV5-1 to TRBJ2-5; TRBD2 aligns across 7 bases. The trim removed 5 bases at V and 2 bases at J, leaving 9 bases unmatched. The CDR3 extends over 15 amino acids. The germline CDR1 and CDR2 sequences are SGHRS and YFSETQ. The CDR3 coding sequence is TGCGCCAGCAGACGAATGACTAGCTCACAAGAGACCCAGTACTTC. It codes for CASRRMTSSQETQYF.

The rearrangement joins TRBV28 to TRBJ1-3; 8 positions agree with TRBD1. Germline loops: CDR1 MDHEN, CDR2 SYDVKM. The CDR3 is made up of 16 amino acids. Unmatched junction bases numbered 5, after V lost 3 bases and J lost 1 base. Here the CDR3 DNA reads TGTGCCAGCAGTTTTCAGGGGGCGCGGTCTGGAAACACCATATATTTT. Encoded protein: CASSFQGARSGNTIYF.

This clone turned up a few times. The V and J genes are TRBV7-6 and TRBJ2-3; a weak D match, TRBD2 (5 bases). From germline, CDR1 is SGHVS and CDR2 FNYEAQ. V was clipped by 5 bases and J by 7 bases, with 13 bases between them. The length of the CDR3 is 13 residues. CDR3 DNA: TGTGCCAGCAGCATTCGGGATCAGAATACGCAGTATTTT. Residues: CASSIRDQNTQYF.

This chain uses TRBV7-2 with TRBJ2-2; 9 nucleotides agree with TRBD2. V lost 6 bases, J lost 4 bases, and 6 bases stayed unmatched. The CDR3 has 15 amino acids. Germline CDR1 reads SGHTA; CDR2 reads FQGNSA. In DNA form, the CDR3 reads TGTGCCAGCAGTTCACTAGCGGGTGGCACCGGGGAGCTGTTTTTT. Translation: CASSSLAGGTGELFF.

V gene TRBV27 combines with J gene TRBJ2-1, with TRBD1 identical over 7 bases. V lost 6 bases to trimming and J lost 2 bases; unmatched junction nucleotides: 4. The CDR3 runs 14 residues. Germline CDR1 and CDR2: MNHEY and SMNVEV (reference sequence). For the CDR3, the DNA is TGTGCCAGCAGGTTAGGGGGCGCCTACAATGAGCAGTTCTTC. Translating gives CASRLGGAYNEQFF.

This clone has just a few counts. This chain links TRBV19 with TRBJ1-2; a possible D gene is TRBD1 (5 bases). Germline CDR1 reads LNHDA; CDR2 reads SQIVND (reference sequence). V shed 4 bases and J shed 0 bases, with 9 bases lying between them. The CDR3 sequence is 14 residues long. The CDR3 DNA follows: TGTGCCAGTAGTACGGCGGGACCTAACTATGGCTACACCTTC. Protein sequence: CASSTAGPNYGYTF.

The chain carries TRBV27 and TRBJ2-3, with 7 bases identical to TRBD1. This CDR3 region has 14 residues. The trim removed 2 bases at V and 2 bases at J, leaving 1 base unmatched. CDR1 is MNHEY and CDR2 is SMNVEV in the germline V gene (reference sequence). CDR3 DNA: TGTGCCAGCAGTTTAGACAGGGCCACAGATACGCAGTATTTT. Translated: CASSLDRATDTQYF.

This chain uses TRBV5-1 with TRBJ1-1; 8 bases agree with TRBD1. This CDR3 has 14 residues. The germline gives CDR1 SGHRS, CDR2 YFSETQ. The trim removed 4 bases at V and 6 bases at J, leaving 8 bases unmatched. The DNA of the CDR3 is TGCGCCAGCAGCCCTACAGGGGGGATCGCTGAAGCTTTCTTT. Protein product: CASSPTGGIAEAFF.

In the case of this clone: Because the CDR3's place on the DNA is in doubt, the DNA is left out and the CDR3 is given as listed by TCRdb. J is TRBJ1-2 and V is TRBV5-4; TRBD1 is taken as the D call from the table, unchecked against the DNA. CDR1 is SGHNT and CDR2 is YYREEE in the germline V gene (reference sequence). A total of 13 residues make up the CDR3, ends included. This CDR3 reads CASSLVGTGAFTF.

V gene TRBV18 combines with J gene TRBJ2-2; 10 nucleotides match TRBD2. The CDR3 runs 16 residues. The J segment lost 4 bases and the V segment lost 3 bases, leaving 5 bases of the junction unmatched. Germline-derived CDR1 and CDR2 are KGHSH and LQKENI. This chain's CDR3 is CASSPPGLASTGELFF. CDR3 bases: TGTGCCAGCTCACCCCCGGGACTAGCGAGCACCGGGGAGCTGTTTTTT.

The J gene is TRBJ2-7, the V gene TRBV7-3; 9 bases are shared with TRBD2. This CDR3 region has 16 residues. V lost 2 bases and J lost 4; bases outside the gene matches: 9. Germline assignment: CDR1 SGHTA and CDR2 FQGTGA. CDR3 bases: TGTGCCAGCAGCTTAGCCTCTAGCGGGACGATTTACGAGCAGTACTTC. Its translation: CASSLASSGTIYEQYF.

The rearrangement links TRBV6-1 to TRBJ1-1, with D hard to call. This CDR3 has 14 amino acids. CDR1 is MNHNS, CDR2 SASEGT, per germline. The germline V and J ends were trimmed by 2 bases and 5 bases, with 12 bases remaining between them. The CDR3: CASSEFTGGTEAFF. DNA of the CDR3: TGTGCCAGCAGTGAATTCACCGGAGGTACTGAAGCTTTCTTT.

This chain links TRBV5-5 with TRBJ2-5; 14 bases are shared with TRBD2. The CDR3 spans 16 residues. Germline V gene sequence: CDR1 SGHKS, CDR2 YYEKEE (reference sequence). Trimming cost V 2 bases and J 4 bases; bases outside gene matches: 4. In DNA form, the CDR3 reads TGTGCCAGCAGCTTCAGACTAGCGGGAGGGCGAGAGACCCAGTACTTC. Translating gives CASSFRLAGGRETQYF. The variable domain in full, with the rest retrieved from reference TRBV5-5 and TRBJ2-5, is DAGVTQSPTHLIKTRGQQVTLRCSPISGHKSVSWYQQVLGQGPQFIFQYYEKEERGRGNFPDRFSARQFPNYSSELNVNALLLGDSALYLCASSFRLAGGRETQYFGPGTRLLVL.

The rearrangement uses TRBV28 and TRBJ2-1; no reliable D call. V shed 5 bases and J shed 6 bases, with 14 bases lying between them. The CDR3 runs 14 residues. Per germline, CDR1 MDHEN and CDR2 SYDVKM. The CDR3 nucleotides are TGTGCCAGCAGTCCCCACAATCCCCTCAATGAGCAGTTCTTC. It specifies CASSPHNPLNEQFF.

V gene TRBV2 combines with J gene TRBJ1-2; TRBD1 is a possible D gene (6 bases). The CDR3 runs to 15 residues. Trimming cost V 5 bases and J 6 bases, with 19 bases left between them. From germline, CDR1 is SNHLY and CDR2 FYNNEI. CDR3 sequence reads: CASSPGGGLSHGYTF. The DNA of the CDR3 is TGTGCCAGCAGTCCCGGGGGGGGGCTAAGTCATGGCTACACCTTC.

This rearrangement joins TRBV7-9 to TRBJ1-5; no reliable D call. V shed 11 bases and J shed 7 bases, with 24 bases lying between them. The germline V gene encodes CDR1 SEHNR and CDR2 FQNEAQ (reference sequence). The CDR3 loop spans 15 amino acids. The CDR3 spells CAVRELGGSGQPQHF. For the CDR3, the DNA is TGTGCCGTCCGGGAATTGGGTGGGAGTGGCCAGCCCCAGCATTTT.

The genes are TRBV30 and TRBJ2-7; D unclear. V dropped 0 bases and J dropped 2 bases, with 11 bases sitting between them. Germline V gene sequence: CDR1 GTSNPN, CDR2 SVGIG (reference sequence). The CDR3 runs to 14 residues. The CDR3 reads CAWSVPGQTYEQYF. The CDR3 region has the DNA TGTGCCTGGAGTGTTCCAGGTCAGACCTACGAGCAGTACTTC.

This chain uses TRBV6-4 with TRBJ1-1, with D possibly TRBD1 on 6 matching bases. Trimming left V 4 bases short and J 8 bases short, with 14 bases between. The CDR3 sequence is 13 residues long. The germline V gene has CDR1 MRHNA and CDR2 SNTAGT. CDR3 loop: CASSAIQGTEAFF. The DNA of the CDR3 is TGTGCCAGCAGTGCAATACAGGGAACCGAAGCTTTCTTT.

This clone turned up a few times. V usage is TRBV7-9 and J usage is TRBJ1-2; 7 bases are a match to TRBD1. CDR3 size: 16 residues. Per the germline V gene, CDR1 is SEHNR and CDR2 is FQNEAQ (reference sequence). V lost 1 base to trimming and J lost 2 bases; unmatched junction nucleotides: 7. CDR3: CASSLEAARGNYGYTF. CDR3 in DNA: TGTGCCAGCAGCTTAGAGGCCGCCAGGGGGAACTATGGCTACACCTTC.

CDR3 DNA: TGCGCCAGCAGTGATTCGGTTTCCAATCAGCCCCAGCATTTT. This translates into CASSDSVSNQPQHF. The gene calls are TRBV10-2 and TRBJ1-5; D remains unclear. The CDR3 is 14 amino acids. Per germline, CDR1 WSHSY and CDR2 SAAADI. The V and J ends lost 3 bases and 3 bases respectively, with 9 bases between them.

Worth noting for this clone: One junction end disagrees with the germline gene, perhaps due to a read error. V is TRBV7-9 and J is TRBJ2-1; D is possibly TRBD1 (5 bases). Germline V gene data show CDR1 as SEHNR and CDR2 as FQNEAQ (reference sequence). The CDR3 consists of 16 residues. CDR3 in amino acids: CSSSSRSQGSYNEQFF. Here the CDR3 DNA reads TGTTCCAGCAGCTCCAGATCCCAGGGTTCCTACAATGAGCAGTTCTTC.